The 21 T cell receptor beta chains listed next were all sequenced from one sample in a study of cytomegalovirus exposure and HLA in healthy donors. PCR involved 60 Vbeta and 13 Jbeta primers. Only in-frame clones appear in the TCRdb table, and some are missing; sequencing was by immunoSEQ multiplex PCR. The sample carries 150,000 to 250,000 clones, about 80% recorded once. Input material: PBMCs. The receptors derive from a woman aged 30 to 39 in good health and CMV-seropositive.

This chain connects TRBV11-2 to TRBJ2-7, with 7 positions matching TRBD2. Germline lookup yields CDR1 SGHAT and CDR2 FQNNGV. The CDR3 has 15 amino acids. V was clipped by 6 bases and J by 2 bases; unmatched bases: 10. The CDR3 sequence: CASRKASGSTYEQYF. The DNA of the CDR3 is TGTGCCAGCAGGAAAGCTAGCGGTAGTACCTACGAGCAGTACTTC.

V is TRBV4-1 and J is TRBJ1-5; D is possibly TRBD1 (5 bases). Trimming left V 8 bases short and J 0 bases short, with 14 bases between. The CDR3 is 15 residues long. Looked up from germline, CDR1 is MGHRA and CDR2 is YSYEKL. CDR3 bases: TGCGCCAGCGGACTGGGGGGGAATAGCAATCAGCCCCAGCATTTT. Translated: CASGLGGNSNQPQHF.

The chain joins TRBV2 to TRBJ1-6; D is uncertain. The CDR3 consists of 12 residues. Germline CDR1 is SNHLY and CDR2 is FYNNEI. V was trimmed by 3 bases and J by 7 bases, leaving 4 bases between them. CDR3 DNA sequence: TGTGCCAGCAGTGACCCGAATTCACCCCTCCACTTT. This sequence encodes CASSDPNSPLHF.

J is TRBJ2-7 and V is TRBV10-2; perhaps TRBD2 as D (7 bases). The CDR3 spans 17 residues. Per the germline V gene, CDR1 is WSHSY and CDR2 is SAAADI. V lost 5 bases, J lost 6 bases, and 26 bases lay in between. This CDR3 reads CASSSPMGGREWSEQYF. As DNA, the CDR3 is TGCGCCAGCAGTAGCCCTATGGGGGGGCGGGAGTGGTCCGAGCAGTACTTC.

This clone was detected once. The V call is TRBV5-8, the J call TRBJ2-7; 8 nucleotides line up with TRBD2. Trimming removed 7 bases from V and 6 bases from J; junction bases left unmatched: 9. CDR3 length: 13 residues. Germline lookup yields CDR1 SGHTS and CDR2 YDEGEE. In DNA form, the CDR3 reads TGTGCCAGCCAGTTCTGGCGGGGGGCCGAGCAGTACTTC. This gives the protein CASQFWRGAEQYF. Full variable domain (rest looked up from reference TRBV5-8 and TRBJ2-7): EAGVTQSPTHLIKTRGQQATLRCSPISGHTSVYWYQQALGLGLQFLLWYDEGEERNRGNFPPRFSGRQFPNYSSELNVNALELEDSALYLCASQFWRGAEQYFGPGTRLTVT.

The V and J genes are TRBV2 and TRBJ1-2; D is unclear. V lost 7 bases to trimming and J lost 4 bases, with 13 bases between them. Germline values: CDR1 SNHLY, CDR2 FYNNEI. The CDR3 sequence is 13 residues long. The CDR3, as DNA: TGTGCCAGCATTAGCGGGAATACCTATGGCTACACCTTC. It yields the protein CASISGNTYGYTF. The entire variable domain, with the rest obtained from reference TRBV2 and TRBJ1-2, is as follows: EPEVTQTPSHQVTQMGQEVILRCVPISNHLYFYWYRQILGQKVEFLVSFYNNEISEKSEIFDDQFSVERPDGSNFTLKIRSTKLEDSAMYFCASISGNTYGYTFGSGTRLTVV.

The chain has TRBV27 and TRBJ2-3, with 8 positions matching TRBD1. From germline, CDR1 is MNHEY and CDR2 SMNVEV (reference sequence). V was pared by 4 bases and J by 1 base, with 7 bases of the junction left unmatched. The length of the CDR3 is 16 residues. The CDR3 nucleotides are TGTGCCAGCAGTTGGACAGGGACTCGGGGCACAGATACGCAGTATTTT. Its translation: CASSWTGTRGTDTQYF.

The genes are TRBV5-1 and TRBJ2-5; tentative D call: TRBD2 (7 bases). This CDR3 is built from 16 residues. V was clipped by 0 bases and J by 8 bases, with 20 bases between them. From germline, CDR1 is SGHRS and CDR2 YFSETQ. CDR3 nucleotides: TGCGCCAGCAGCTTGGTGGCGGCGGGGGCGGTTGGAACCCAGTACTTC. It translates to CASSLVAAGAVGTQYF.

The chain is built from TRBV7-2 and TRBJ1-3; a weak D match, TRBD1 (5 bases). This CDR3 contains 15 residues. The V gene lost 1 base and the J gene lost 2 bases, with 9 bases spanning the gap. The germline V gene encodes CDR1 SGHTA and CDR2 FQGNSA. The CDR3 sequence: CASSLVAGPGNTIYF. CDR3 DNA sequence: TGTGCCAGCAGCTTAGTGGCGGGGCCTGGAAACACCATATATTTT.

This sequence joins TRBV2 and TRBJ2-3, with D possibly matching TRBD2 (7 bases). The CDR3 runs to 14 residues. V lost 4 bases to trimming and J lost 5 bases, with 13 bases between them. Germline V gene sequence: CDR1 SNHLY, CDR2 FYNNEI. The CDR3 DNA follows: TGTGCCAGCAGTGTGGGCGGGGGCGAAGATACGCAGTATTTT. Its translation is CASSVGGGEDTQYF.

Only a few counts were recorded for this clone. The CDR3 loop reads CASSAREAGGNTGELFF. The DNA for the CDR3 is TGTGCCAGCAGCGCCCGGGAAGCGGGGGGGAACACCGGGGAGCTGTTTTTT. The chain is built from TRBV9 and TRBJ2-2; 9 bases match TRBD2. This CDR3 is built from 17 residues. J lost 1 base, V lost 3 bases, and 7 bases had no gene match. CDR1 is SGDLS and CDR2 is YYNGEE in the germline V gene.

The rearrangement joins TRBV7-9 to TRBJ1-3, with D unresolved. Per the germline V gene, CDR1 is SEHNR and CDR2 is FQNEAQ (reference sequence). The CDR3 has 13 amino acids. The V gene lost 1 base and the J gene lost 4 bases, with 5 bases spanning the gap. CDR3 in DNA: TGTGCCAGCAGCTTAGTAGTCGGAAACACCATATATTTT. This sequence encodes CASSLVVGNTIYF. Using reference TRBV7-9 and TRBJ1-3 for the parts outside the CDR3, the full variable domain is DTGVSQNPRHKITKRGQNVTFRCDPISEHNRLYWYRQTLGQGPEFLTYFQNEAQLEKSRLLSDRFSAERPKGSFSTLEIQRTEQGDSAMYLCASSLVVGNTIYFGEGSWLTVV.

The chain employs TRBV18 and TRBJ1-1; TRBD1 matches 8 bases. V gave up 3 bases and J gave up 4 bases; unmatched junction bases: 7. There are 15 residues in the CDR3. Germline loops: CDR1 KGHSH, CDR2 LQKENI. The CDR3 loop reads CASSPETGGSTEAFF. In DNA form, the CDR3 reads TGTGCCAGCTCACCGGAAACAGGGGGAAGCACTGAAGCTTTCTTT.

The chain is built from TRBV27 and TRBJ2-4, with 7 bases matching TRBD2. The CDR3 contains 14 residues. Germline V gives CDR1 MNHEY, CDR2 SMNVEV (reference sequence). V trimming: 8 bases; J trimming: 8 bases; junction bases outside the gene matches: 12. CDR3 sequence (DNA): TGTGCCAGCCCACCGGGACTAACCTTAGACATTCAGTACTTC. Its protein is CASPPGLTLDIQYF.

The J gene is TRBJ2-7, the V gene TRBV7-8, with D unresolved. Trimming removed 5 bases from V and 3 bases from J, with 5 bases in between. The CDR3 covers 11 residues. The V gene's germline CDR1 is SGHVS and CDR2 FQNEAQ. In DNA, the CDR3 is TGTGCCAGCAGCCAGGTCTACGAGCAGTACTTC. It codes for CASSQVYEQYF.

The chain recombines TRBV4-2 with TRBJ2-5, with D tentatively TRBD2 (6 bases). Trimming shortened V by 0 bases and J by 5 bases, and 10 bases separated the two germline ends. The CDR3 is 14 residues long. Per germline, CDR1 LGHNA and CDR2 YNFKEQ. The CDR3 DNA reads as TGTGCCAGCAGCCAAGAGTCAGGAGGGGAGACCCAGTACTTC. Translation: CASSQESGGETQYF.

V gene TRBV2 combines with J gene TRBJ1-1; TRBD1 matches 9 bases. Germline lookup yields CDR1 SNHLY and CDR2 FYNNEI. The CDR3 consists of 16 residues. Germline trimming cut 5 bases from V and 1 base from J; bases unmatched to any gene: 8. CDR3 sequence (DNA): TGTGCCAGCAGTCTAGAGACGGGACAGGGGAACACTGAAGCTTTCTTT. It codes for CASSLETGQGNTEAFF.

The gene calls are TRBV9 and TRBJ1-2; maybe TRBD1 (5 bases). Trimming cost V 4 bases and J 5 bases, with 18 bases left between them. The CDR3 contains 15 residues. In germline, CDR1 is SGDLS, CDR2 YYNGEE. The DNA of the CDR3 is TGTGCCAGCAGCCCCCGGCAGGGCGACATATATGGCTACACCTTC. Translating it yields CASSPRQGDIYGYTF.

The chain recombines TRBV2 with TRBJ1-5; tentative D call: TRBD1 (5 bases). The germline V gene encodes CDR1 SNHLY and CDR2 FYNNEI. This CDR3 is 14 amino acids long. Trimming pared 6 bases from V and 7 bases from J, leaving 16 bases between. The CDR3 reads CASSKGRGGQPQHF. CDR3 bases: TGTGCCAGCAGCAAGGGTAGGGGCGGCCAGCCCCAGCATTTT. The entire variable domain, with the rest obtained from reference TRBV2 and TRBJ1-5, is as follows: EPEVTQTPSHQVTQMGQEVILRCVPISNHLYFYWYRQILGQKVEFLVSFYNNEISEKSEIFDDQFSVERPDGSNFTLKIRSTKLEDSAMYFCASSKGRGGQPQHFGDGTRLSIL.

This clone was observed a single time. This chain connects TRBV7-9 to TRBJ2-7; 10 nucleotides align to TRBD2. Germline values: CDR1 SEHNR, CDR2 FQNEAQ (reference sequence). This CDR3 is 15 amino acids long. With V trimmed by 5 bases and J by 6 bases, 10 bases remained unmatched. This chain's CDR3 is CASSRTTSGTGEQYF. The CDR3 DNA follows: TGTGCCAGCAGCCGGACAACTAGCGGGACGGGCGAGCAGTACTTC.

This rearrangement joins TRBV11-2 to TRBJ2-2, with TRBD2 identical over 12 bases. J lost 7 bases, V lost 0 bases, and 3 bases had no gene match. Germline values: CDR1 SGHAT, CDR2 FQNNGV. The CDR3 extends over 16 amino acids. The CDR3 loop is CASSLDLAGGLGELFF. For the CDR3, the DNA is TGTGCCAGCAGCTTAGATCTAGCGGGAGGGCTCGGGGAGCTGTTTTTT. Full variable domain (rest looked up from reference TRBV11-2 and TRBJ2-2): EAGVAQSPRYKIIEKRQSVAFWCNPISGHATLYWYQQILGQGPKLLIQFQNNGVVDDSQLPKDRFSAERLKGVDSTLKIQPAKLEDSAVYLCASSLDLAGGLGELFFGEGSRLTVL.